Here is one T cell receptor beta chain with its context. What antigen it recognizes has not been identified. Within one base of it there is no much larger clone, and no base qualities were kept. This sample was included in a study of blood T cell repertoires in COVID-19 (dated by TCRdb to 2019 to 2021). Regarding the complete study: Collaborator samples came from the United States, Italy and Spain and covered acute and convalescent phases of COVID-19. The material from the prospective study consisted of cDNA or gDNA derived from T cells, B-cell-depleted T cells, or PBMCs. The dataset comprised deeply sampled blood TCRbeta repertoires from subjects exposed to, actively infected with, or recovered from COVID-19. The repertoires were made available in a free public database intended to serve as a resource for research on the immune response to SARS-CoV-2. Samples were obtained from the ongoing ImmuneRACE study (first 160 participants) and from 1,254 subjects provided by 6 global collaborators. The sample metadata nearly always contained a de-identified subject ID, COVID-19 status, age in years and sex. Where available, HLA class I and class II types were obtained from metadata supplied by the sample provider rather than from assay-based typing.

TCRbeta CDR3 regions were amplified from genomic DNA by means of the immunoSEQ Assay, a bias-controlled multiplex PCR. The authors' analysis ran thus. The number of nucleated cells in each sample was estimated from the amplification of reference gene primers within the assay. Sequence reads were collapsed and filtered to measure the absolute abundance of every unique TCRbeta CDR3 rearrangement. For each sample, productive Simpson clonality was calculated by taking the square root of Simpson's diversity index across productive rearrangements. The clones in this table, taken by TCRdb from immuneACCESS, are in-frame only. Not every clone is retained; where verified, under half of the shortfall comes from an unresolved V gene, and the cause of the rest is unknown. That table furnishes V, J and clone size, whereas the DNA furnished D and trimming. Here the sample has around 56,000 clones; around 77% occur a single time. The top ten clonotypes cover 3.2% of the sample.

The collaborating institutions used their own protocols to collect whole blood in K2EDTA tubes. For TCRbeta analysis, collaborator samples were shipped as frozen whole blood, as isolated PBMCs, or as DNA extracted from either sample type. CDR1 and CDR2, looked up from the germline V gene, are MNHEY and SVGAGI. From the cysteine through the phenylalanine, the CDR3 covers 13 amino acids. The read is trimmed to its CDR3 DNA, 39 bases read in frame from base 1. Cut back by 4 bases and 4 bases, the V and J ends lie 10 bases apart. The paper as a whole reports these results and caveats: How much clinical and demographic metadata was included differed by source and by participant, and the metadata was provided uncurated.

The clonotype originates from a man aged 55 to 70 with acute or convalescent COVID-19. The sequence joins TRBV6-5 to TRBJ1-2, with a tentative D gene TRBD1 over 6 matching bases. Sequenced: peripheral blood. The DNA sequence follows: TGTGCCAGCAGTTCGACAGGTCTCTATGGCTACACCTTC. It encodes CASSSTGLYGYTF.